A selection of T cell receptor beta chains follows, all from one sample in a study of response to subunit inactivated influenza vaccine. TCRdb redid the calling of the RT-PCR reads with MiXCR, one entry per CDR3 protein. The sample has around 150,000 distinct CDR3 sequences, roughly 10% seen once. The sample here was non-naive T cells sorted from PBMCs, taken 40 to 50 days after vaccination. These receptors originate from a man aged 50 or older who received an inactivated influenza vaccine. Each CDR3 is given without its conserved first and last residue.

TRBV12-3/TRBV12-4,TRBJ2-1,ASSLEVYNEQF
TRBV6-1,TRBJ2-2,ASSEAGGRNGELF
TRBV7-2,TRBJ2-6,ASSLSSGANVLT
TRBV5-6,TRBJ1-5,ASSLGGTANQPQH
TRBV7-8,TRBJ2-2,ASTPPRGRTGELF
TRBV5-4,TRBJ2-1,ASSLGRAAYNEQF
TRBV20-1,TRBJ1-1,SAATGTSMNTEAF
TRBV20-1,TRBJ2-1,SANRDREGGEQF
TRBV7-9,TRBJ2-1,ASSYDLTNSYNEQF
TRBV20-1,TRBJ2-7,SARADRGMNEQY
TRBV10-2,TRBJ2-3,ASGLAGDKTDTQY
TRBV29-1,TRBJ2-3,SVEKGTRGDTQY
TRBV29-1,TRBJ2-7,SVGLRGNEQY
TRBV6-2/TRBV6-3,TRBJ1-5,ASGRATNQPQH
TRBV29-1,TRBJ2-1,SSSQAYNEQF
TRBV12-3/TRBV12-4,TRBJ2-1,ASRSLPEGNEQF
TRBV5-1,TRBJ2-4,ASSSGLAGLVAKNIQY
TRBV5-1,TRBJ1-1,ASSLDRGGTEAF
TRBV6-5,TRBJ2-3,ASSYGGGSTDTQY
TRBV28,TRBJ2-7,ASSPGTVAYEQY
TRBV11-2,TRBJ2-7,ASSLDRQGNYEQY
TRBV5-6,TRBJ2-6,ASSGTGSYSGANVLT
TRBV7-9,TRBJ2-2,ASSLRDANTGELF
TRBV4-3,TRBJ2-3,ASSQDPSGTTDTQY
TRBV3-1,TRBJ2-7,ASSQAGRALSEQY
TRBV20-1,TRBJ1-1,SARGINSEGTEAF
TRBV21-1,TRBJ1-1,ASSKARGRLSEAF
TRBV9,TRBJ1-1,ASSVEERMNTEAF
TRBV6-5,TRBJ2-2,ASSYGSGDTGELF